This T cell receptor (beta chain) emerged from a study of T cell clusters in autoimmune cytopenias. TRB amplification used approximately 270 ng of peripheral blood genomic DNA. TRB rearrangements were amplified by touch-down multiplex PCR with mixed TRB-A/B primers. Each CDR3 protein gets one entry in TCRdb, which reprocessed the multiplex PCR reads and gives no DNA. This sample carries approximately 4,100 distinct CDR3 sequences, with under 15% going to the ten biggest clones. In terms of frequency, this clonotype is medium-sized. The CDR3 has 14 amino acids. The germline V gene has CDR1 GTSNPN and CDR2 SVGIG (reference sequence). The same data also contributed to another study, on T cell repertoires in aging, cancer and after chemotherapy. This second study notes: In cancer patients, declining TCR diversity with age involved lost richness and lost evenness. In each cancer cohort, median generation probability increased across chemotherapy, suggesting thymic output rebounded.

This receptor was identified in a human donor in good health. The chain has TRBV30 and TRBJ2-2; lacking DNA, the TRBD1 call made by TCRdb goes unchecked. The sample comprised peripheral blood. CDR3 sequence: CGHGGRTNTGELFF.